This entry lists 13 T cell receptor beta chains sequenced from one sample in a study of T cells in Graves' hyperthyroidism and ophthalmopathy. RNA transcripts gave rise to amplified TCR beta CDR3 regions. In the first-round RT-PCR of the TCR CDR3, the HTBI primer set was used. Via MiXCR, TCRdb re-called the multiplex PCR reads, giving one row per CDR3 protein. Found here are 250,000 to 400,000 distinct CDR3 sequences, roughly 13% of them singletons; the top ten hold 30% to 40%. What was sequenced was blood. The receptors here all came from a woman aged 35 to 49 with Graves' ophthalmopathy.

V is TRBV5-1 and J is TRBJ1-5; D call uncertain. The length of the CDR3 is 14 residues. V lost 4 bases and J lost 4, with 12 bases in between. Germline assignment: CDR1 SGHRS and CDR2 YFSETQ. CDR3 nucleotides: TGCGCCAGCAGCCCGGACGGAAAGAATCAGCCCCAGCATTTT. This gives the protein CASSPDGKNQPQHF.

The rearrangement joins TRBV18 to TRBJ1-1, with D unresolved. Per germline, CDR1 KGHSH and CDR2 LQKENI. This CDR3 spans 15 amino acids. V lost 3 bases, J lost 3 bases, and 14 bases lay in between. CDR3 nucleotide sequence: TGTGCCAGCTCACCCCCGTACCCATGGTACACTGAAGCTTTCTTT. Its translation is CASSPPYPWYTEAFF.

In its sample, this clonotype was seen many times. J is TRBJ2-3 and V is TRBV28; TRBD2 aligns across 9 bases. This CDR3 has 17 amino acids. The germline V gene encodes CDR1 MDHEN and CDR2 SYDVKM. V shed 2 bases, J shed 5 bases, and the junction held 11 bases outside the gene matches. DNA for the CDR3: TGTGCCAGCAGTTTACCCGGGGGAGCGGGAGGCAGAGATACGCAGTATTTT. Translation gives CASSLPGGAGGRDTQYF.

Many counts were recorded for this clonotype. The rearrangement joins TRBV5-1 to TRBJ2-5; 8 bases map to TRBD2. This CDR3 is built from 14 residues. J gave up 5 bases and V 0 bases, and 3 bases lay outside the gene matches. CDR1 and CDR2 (germline): SGHRS, YFSETQ. This CDR3 is CASSLGLARETQYF. The CDR3 DNA follows: TGCGCCAGCAGCTTGGGACTAGCGCGGGAGACCCAGTACTTC.

This chain links TRBV15 with TRBJ2-3; D not resolved. Between the trimmed V and J ends, which lost 3 bases and 3 bases, there was a span of 10 bases. The CDR3 is 14 amino acids. Germline CDR1 and CDR2: LNHNV and YYDKDF (reference sequence). The CDR3, as DNA: TGTGCCACCAGCAGTCCCTTAAGTACAGATACGCAGTATTTT. It specifies CATSSPLSTDTQYF.

This clonotype has only a few counts. V and J are TRBV24-1 and TRBJ1-5; D not resolved. This CDR3 spans 13 amino acids. The ends were cut back, 9 bases at V and 4 bases at J, with 12 bases in the middle. CDR1 is KGHDR and CDR2 is SFDVKD in the germline V gene. CDR3 region: CATQTGENQPQHF. The CDR3 DNA reads as TGTGCCACCCAAACCGGAGAAAATCAGCCCCAGCATTTT.

In its sample, this clonotype was seen many times. The V gene is TRBV5-1, the J gene TRBJ2-2; a possible D gene is TRBD1 (5 bases). The germline V gene has CDR1 SGHRS and CDR2 YFSETQ. Trimming pared 1 base from V and 3 bases from J, leaving 10 bases between. This CDR3 is 15 amino acids long. Here the CDR3 reads CASSLRRVDTGELFF. The CDR3 bases are TGCGCCAGCAGCTTGCGCAGGGTGGACACCGGGGAGCTGTTTTTT.

The V call is TRBV2, the J call TRBJ1-4; 7 nucleotides match TRBD1. The V gene's germline CDR1 is SNHLY and CDR2 FYNNEI. This CDR3 has 14 residues. The V and J ends lost 6 bases and 15 bases, in that order; junction bases with no gene match: 16. The CDR3 loop reads CASSQGGRADPLFF. CDR3 in DNA: TGTGCCAGCAGCCAAGGGGGCAGGGCTGACCCGTTGTTTTTT.

This clonotype was observed a handful of times. This chain uses TRBV12-3 or TRBV12-4 with TRBJ1-3; TRBD1 aligns across 7 bases. V shed 7 bases, J shed 1 base, and the junction held 7 bases outside the gene matches. This CDR3 has 15 amino acids. CDR3 DNA: TGTGCCAGCACTTCAGGGGGTAGGTCTGGAAACACCATATATTTT. Its translation is CASTSGGRSGNTIYF.

This clonotype was detected a few times. The chain has TRBV7-9 and TRBJ1-4; D call uncertain. V was cut by 5 bases and J by 8 bases, with 18 bases left in between. The germline gives CDR1 SEHNR, CDR2 FQNEAQ (reference sequence). CDR3 length: 15 amino acids. The CDR3 loop is CASSPWSPTVEKLFF. CDR3 nucleotide sequence: TGTGCCAGCAGCCCCTGGTCCCCCACAGTGGAAAAACTGTTTTTT.

The rearrangement links TRBV11-2 to TRBJ1-2, with 7 positions matching TRBD1. Germline CDR1 is SGHAT and CDR2 is FQNNGV. J lost 4 bases, V lost 2 bases, and 13 bases had no gene match. The length of the CDR3 is 17 residues. CDR3 nucleotide sequence: TGTGCCAGCAGCTTAAGGGGGCGGGCAGGGGCTGTCTATGGCTACACCTTC. The encoded protein is CASSLRGRAGAVYGYTF.

V gene TRBV20-1 combines with J gene TRBJ2-1, with 9 bases that match TRBD2. CDR1 is DFQATT, CDR2 SNEGSKA, per germline (reference sequence). J was trimmed by 3 bases and V by 5 bases; bases with no gene match: 23. The CDR3 has 20 residues. The CDR3 reads CSAPRTSVNEGGSFYNEQFF. For the CDR3, the DNA is TGCAGTGCTCCCAGGACTAGCGTTAATGAAGGGGGTTCGTTCTACAATGAGCAGTTCTTC.

In this sample, this clonotype turned up a few times. The gene calls are TRBV5-1 and TRBJ2-1; D remains ambiguous. Germline-derived CDR1 and CDR2 are SGHRS and YFSETQ. Trimming stripped 6 bases from V and 6 bases from J, with 13 bases between. The CDR3 has 13 amino acids. Written as DNA, the CDR3 is TGCGCCAGCACCTCCGGTCACAGCAATGAGCAGTTCTTC. Its protein is CASTSGHSNEQFF.